This entry is about one T cell receptor beta chain. Antigen: not known. This entry belongs to a study of cytomegalovirus exposure and HLA in healthy donors. Primers for the PCR totalled 60 Vbeta and 13 Jbeta. Some clones are missing from TCRdb's copy, which holds only in-frame ones; the method was immunoSEQ multiplex PCR. In the table there are around 150,000 clones, about 85% of which are singletons. Study conclusions and caveats: Donors were assumed by presence/absence analyses to have roughly uniform sequencing depth.

This CDR3 comprises 11 residues. Germline CDR1 GTSNPN, CDR2 SVGIG (reference sequence). Trimming shortened V by 6 bases and J by 0 bases, and 3 bases separated the two germline ends. V gene TRBV30 combines with J gene TRBJ1-3; D gene uncertain. This clonotype originated in a man between 18 and 35 years old in good health and CMV-seropositive. Specimen: PBMCs. The DNA of the CDR3 is TGTGCCTGTCGCTCTGGAAACACCATATATTTT. Amino acid sequence: CACRSGNTIYF.